The clone carrying this T cell receptor (beta chain) was seen at least ten times. Antigen specificity is unknown. Sample time point: newly diagnosed GD, antithyroid drugs for less than 3 months. PBMC RNA was the source of the TCR library. An endocrinology department located in Xi'an, China, was where the patients came from. V dropped 0 bases and J dropped 3 bases, with 12 bases sitting between them. Germline V gene data show CDR1 as SNHLY and CDR2 as FYNNEI. This CDR3 contains 15 residues. Building of the TCR beta libraries involved iRepertoire HTBI primers and Arm-PCR of CDR3 regions. TCRdb analysed the multiplex PCR reads with MiXCR anew, one entry per CDR3 protein. The sample includes 200,000 to 250,000 distinct CDR3 sequences, 20% to 25% of them seen just once. The data were taken from a study of regulatory T cells in long-lasting Graves disease. Overall study context: Prior antithyroid drug treatment in newly diagnosed Graves' patients lasted under 3 months. Overall study findings and caveats: Persistent disease exhibited a predilection for TRBV28, TRBJ1-2 and TRBJ2-5.

V gene TRBV2 combines with J gene TRBJ2-7; TRBD2 might be the D (6 bases). The sequencing here drew on peripheral blood mononuclear cells (PBMCs), taken at new diagnosis, from a patient treated with antithyroid drugs. The receptor's source is a female donor with Graves disease. Written as DNA, the CDR3 is TGTGCCAGCAGTGAAGCCGGGACTGCCTACTACGAGCAGTACTTC. Its translation: CASSEAGTAYYEQYF.